Included here is one T cell receptor beta chain sequence, with context. This entry is derived from a study of OX40 agonist ivuxolimab in advanced cancers. Study-level information: Dose-escalation patients were diagnosed with hepatocellular carcinoma, melanoma, renal cell cancer or head and neck cancer.

Sequencing used immunoSEQ multiplex PCR; TCRdb keeps in-frame clones, though not all of them. The table lists approximately 79,000 clones, over 85% of them singletons. CDR3 length: 15 amino acids. Germline CDR1 reads MGHDK; CDR2 reads SYGVNS. The V end was cut by 3 bases, the J end by 8 bases, with 19 bases between. V gene TRBV25-1 combines with J gene TRBJ1-2; no clear D. Source: CD4+ or CD8+ T cells sorted from blood, taken in a trial of the OX40 agonist ivuxolimab. The TCR sequence derives from an adult with an advanced solid tumor such as melanoma, head and neck, liver or kidney cancer. The CDR3 nucleotides are TGTGCCAGCAGTGAGACCCAGGACGGAAGAAAGGGCTACACCTTC. Its protein is CASSETQDGRKGYTF.